This TCR beta chain was sequenced during a study of shared clonotypes between healthy human individuals. Study-wide results and limits: Shared clonotypes: about 5.3% naive CD4, around 3.7% naive CD8, around 2.2% memory CD4, around 0.4% memory CD8. Estimated richness was generally greater in naive than memory subsets.

Notes on this clone: Antigen specificity is unknown.

V dropped 6 bases and J dropped 6 bases, with 18 bases sitting between them. Germline lookup yields CDR1 MNHNY and CDR2 SVGAGI (reference sequence). The CDR3 runs 14 residues. Sequenced by immunoSEQ multiplex PCR; TCRdb stores in-frame clones only, minus some. The repertoire holds roughly 530,000 clones, with almost 97% as singletons. The source is a woman in her thirties in good health. V gene TRBV6-6 combines with J gene TRBJ2-7; no firm D call. Sequenced input: naive CD4+ T cells sorted from blood. The sample's subset: CD45RA+ positively selected. For the CDR3, the DNA is TGTGCCAGCAGACCGGCCCCAAATATAGGCGAGCAGTACTTC. Encoded protein: CASRPAPNIGEQYF.